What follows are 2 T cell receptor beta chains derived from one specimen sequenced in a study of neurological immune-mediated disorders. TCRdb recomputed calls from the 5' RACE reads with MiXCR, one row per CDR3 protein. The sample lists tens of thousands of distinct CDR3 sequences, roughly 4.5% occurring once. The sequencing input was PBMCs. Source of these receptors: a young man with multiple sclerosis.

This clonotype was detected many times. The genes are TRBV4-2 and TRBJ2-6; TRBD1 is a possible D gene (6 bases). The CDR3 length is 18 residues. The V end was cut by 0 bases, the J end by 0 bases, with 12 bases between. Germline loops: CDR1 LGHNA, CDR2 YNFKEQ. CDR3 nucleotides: TGTGCCAGCAGCCAAGAAGGGGGTCACACCTCTGGGGCCAACGTCCTGACTTTC. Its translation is CASSQEGGHTSGANVLTF.

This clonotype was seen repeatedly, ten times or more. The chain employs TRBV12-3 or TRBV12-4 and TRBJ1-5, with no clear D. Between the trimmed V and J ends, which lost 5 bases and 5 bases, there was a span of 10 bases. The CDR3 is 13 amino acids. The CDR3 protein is CASSKRTYQPQHF. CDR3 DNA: TGTGCCAGCAGTAAAAGAACTTATCAGCCCCAGCATTTT.